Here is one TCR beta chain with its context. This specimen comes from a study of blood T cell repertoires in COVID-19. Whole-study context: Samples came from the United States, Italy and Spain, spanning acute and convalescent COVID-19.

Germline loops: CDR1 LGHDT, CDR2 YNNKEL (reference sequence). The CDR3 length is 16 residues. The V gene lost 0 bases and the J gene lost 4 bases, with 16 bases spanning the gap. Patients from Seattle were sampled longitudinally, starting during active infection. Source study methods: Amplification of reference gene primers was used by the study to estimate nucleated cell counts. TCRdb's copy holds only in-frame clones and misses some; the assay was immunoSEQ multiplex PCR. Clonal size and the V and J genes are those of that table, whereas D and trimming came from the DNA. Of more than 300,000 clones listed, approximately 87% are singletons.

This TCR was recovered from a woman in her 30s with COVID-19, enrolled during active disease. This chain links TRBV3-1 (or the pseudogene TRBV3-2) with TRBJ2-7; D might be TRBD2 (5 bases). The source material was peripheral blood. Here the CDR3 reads CASSQETSEWPYEQYF. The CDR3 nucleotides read TGTGCCAGCAGCCAAGAAACTAGTGAATGGCCTTACGAGCAGTACTTC.